This T cell receptor beta chain was identified in a study of control samples from healthy donors and cancer patients. The assay was immunoSEQ multiplex PCR, and TCRdb's table has in-frame clones only and misses some. The table has about 96,000 clones, approximately 93% seen once. Trimming left V 2 bases short and J 5 bases short, with 8 bases between. Germline V gives CDR1 SGHRS, CDR2 YFSETQ. The CDR3 covers 13 residues. The receptor's source is a man younger than 30 in good health. What was sequenced was blood. This chain connects TRBV5-1 to TRBJ2-1; D possibly corresponds to TRBD1 (6 bases). The CDR3: CASSFDRNNEQFF. The CDR3 DNA reads TGCGCCAGCAGCTTCGACAGGAACAATGAGCAGTTCTTC.